This TCR beta chain derives from a study of blood T cells in healthy people across ages. This clonotype has only a few counts. What it binds is unknown. The junction does not match germline at one end; this may be a read error. Broader study findings: Possibly confounding the expanded clonotype changes was the fact that donor CMV status was unknown.

Using a J-beta primer mix together with a sample-barcoded 5' primer, a second PCR was run for roughly 7 to 11 cycles. TCRdb processed the 5' RACE reads anew with MiXCR; each CDR3 protein has one entry. The sample carries some 850,000 distinct CDR3 sequences, more than 25% recorded once. The CDR3 consists of 11 residues. In addition, the sample was reused for a study of T cells of mothers and their children. From that study: Samples were provided by three healthy Caucasian mothers and their six children. Extraction yielded RNA that went, in full, into cDNA synthesis at about 1.6 ug per 15 ul. The output of TCR recombination is shaped by thymic selection similarly in related and unrelated pairs.

The TCR sequence derives from a boy younger than 18 in good health. The rearrangement uses TRBV12-3 or TRBV12-4 and TRBJ1-2; D is unclear. The sample taken for sequencing was blood. The CDR3 DNA reads TGTGCCAGCAGTTCCCCTACGTGGTTCTCCTTC. As protein: CASSSPTWFSF.